This TCR beta chain was observed in a study of long-term antiretroviral therapy in people with HIV. Findings and limits, study-wide: Transplant donor controls retained higher diversity, though diversity increased after ART.

This was the immunoSEQ v3.0 assay at survey level. Measured with immunoSEQ multiplex PCR; TCRdb has only the in-frame clones, and not every one. The sample lists about 28,000 clones; 65% to 85% were seen once. As for this clone: Its antigen remains unknown.

Trimming took off 4 bases at V and 0 bases at J, with 10 bases between the two ends. This CDR3 is 14 amino acids long. CDR1 is MNHEY, CDR2 SMNVEV, per germline (reference sequence). The sequence derives from a man younger than 35 with HIV. The chain recombines TRBV27 with TRBJ2-7, with D perhaps matching TRBD1 (5 bases). Sequences were derived from unsorted PBMCs, sampled 0.4 years after starting antiretroviral therapy. CDR3 in amino acids: CASSSDSTSYEQYF. In DNA, the CDR3 is TGTGCCAGCAGTTCAGACAGTACCTCCTACGAGCAGTACTTC.